This T cell receptor beta chain derives from a study of T cell clonality in common variable immunodeficiency (dated by TCRdb to between 2014 and 2017). V lost 1 base and J lost 3 bases, and the count of bases not matched to a germline gene is 3. CDR1 DFQATT and CDR2 SNEGSKA are derived from the germline V gene (reference sequence). Including cysteine and phenylalanine, the CDR3 has 14 amino acids. Sequencing covers 33 bases of the CDR3, shown here with the frame starting at base 1. For sequencing input, CVID and control samples contributed equivalent amounts of genomic DNA. For every sample, a 60 bp segment covering the rearranged TCRbeta CDR3 region was amplified and then sequenced. The immunoSEQ assay, a bias-corrected multiplex PCR combined with high-throughput sequencing, was used for TCRbeta amplification. In the source study's methods: Every unique nucleotide sequence was considered a clone and was annotated with V, D and J genes, copy number and frequency. Sequences were labeled productive if in frame, and non-productive if out of frame or containing stop codons. As previously described, Shannon's entropy was used to calculate clonality. The predicted amino acid sequences of productive clones were used to derive mean CDR3 Kyte-Doolittle hydropathy. Using the R hclust function, scaled V gene usage was clustered hierarchically with Manhattan distance and complete linkage. Sharing of clones by CDR3 amino acid sequence was evaluated by resampling 12 repertoires per group over 100 rounds. The repertoires were screened for 70 published EBV-specific TCRbeta sequences and around 250 published CMV-specific TCRbeta sequences. After two CVID samples that produced fewer than 10,000 sequences were dropped from the analysis, 42 CVID repertoires remained. The table was pulled from immuneACCESS by TCRdb, which kept in-frame rearrangements only. Such tables lose some clones; where checked, under half of the loss comes from unresolved V genes, and the rest has no known cause. V and J calls and clone size come straight from that table; D and trimming were deduced from the DNA. Listed for this sample are tens of thousands of clones, none observed only a single time. The top ten clones comprise roughly 2.9% of the sample.

This clone was seen many times. This receptor's antigen is unknown. Sequencing ends 3 residues short of the CDR3 end; the germline J gene provides the rest. The paper as a whole reports these results and caveats: According to the authors, figuring out what caused the increased clonality in CVID would require sequencing the repertoires of T cell subpopulations. TCRbeta clonality was higher in CVID subjects than in healthy controls (t-test p = 0.018), and the increase was most characteristic of about a third of subjects. Fewer TCRbeta clones were shared among CVID subjects than among healthy controls (p < 0.0001). Fewer deletions and N-nucleotide insertions were reportedly observed in CVID TCRbeta sequences, and highly modified clones with 13 or more V deletions were reportedly absent from CVID TCRbeta sequences. Correlations of repertoire features with clinical complications were constrained by heterogeneity among patients within the CVID cohort. Despite equal DNA input, controls averaged roughly 80,000 unique sequences per sample versus roughly 30,000 in CVID samples.

Most CVID patients and most healthy controls were of Caucasian heritage. Heparinized peripheral whole blood samples of roughly 5 to 8.5 ml were obtained from each donor. Genomic DNA from adults with common variable immune deficiency (CVID) and from healthy adult controls was used to sequence TCRbeta CDR3 repertoires. The control group was made up of roughly 22 healthy adult volunteers (roughly ten male and 12 female) whose ages ranged from about 20 to 70 years, with a mean age of approximately 34. Diluted blood was subjected to density centrifugation over Hypaque 1077 or Ficoll-Paque for isolation of peripheral blood mononuclear cells. Genomic DNA was extracted from unsorted mononuclear cells by Qiagen column purification or by a centrifugation-based method.

Input material: peripheral blood mononuclear cells. The chain uses TRBV20-1 and TRBJ2-7; a stretch of 10 junction bases matches TRBD2. The clonotype originates from a person aged 18 to 75 in good health. The sequenced CDR3 bases are TGCAGTGCTAGAGGGCCTAGCGGGAGCTACGAG. The encoded protein is CSARGPSGSYE. The whole CDR3 protein reads CSARGPSGSYEQYF.